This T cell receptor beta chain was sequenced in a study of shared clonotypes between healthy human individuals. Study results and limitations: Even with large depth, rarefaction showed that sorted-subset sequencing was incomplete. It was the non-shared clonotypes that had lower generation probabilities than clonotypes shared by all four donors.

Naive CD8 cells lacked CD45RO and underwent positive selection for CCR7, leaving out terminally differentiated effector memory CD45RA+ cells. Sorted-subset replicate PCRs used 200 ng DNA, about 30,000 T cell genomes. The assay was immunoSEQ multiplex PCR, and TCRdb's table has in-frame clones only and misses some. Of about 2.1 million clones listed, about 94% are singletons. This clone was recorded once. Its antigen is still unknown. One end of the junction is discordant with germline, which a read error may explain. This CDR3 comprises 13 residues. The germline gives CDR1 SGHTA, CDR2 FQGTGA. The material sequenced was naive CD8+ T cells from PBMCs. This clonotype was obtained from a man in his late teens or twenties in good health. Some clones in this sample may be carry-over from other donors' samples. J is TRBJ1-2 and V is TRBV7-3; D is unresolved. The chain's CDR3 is CASSSPTAYRYTF. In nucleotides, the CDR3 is TGTGCCAGCAGCTCTCCGACTGCCTATCGCTACACCTTC. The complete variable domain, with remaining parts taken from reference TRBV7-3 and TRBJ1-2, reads GAGVSQTPSNKVTEKGKYVELRCDPISGHTALYWYRQSLGQGPEFLIYFQGTGAADDSGLPNDRFFAVRPEGSVSTLKIQRTERGDSAVYLCASSSPTAYRYTFGSGTRLTVV.